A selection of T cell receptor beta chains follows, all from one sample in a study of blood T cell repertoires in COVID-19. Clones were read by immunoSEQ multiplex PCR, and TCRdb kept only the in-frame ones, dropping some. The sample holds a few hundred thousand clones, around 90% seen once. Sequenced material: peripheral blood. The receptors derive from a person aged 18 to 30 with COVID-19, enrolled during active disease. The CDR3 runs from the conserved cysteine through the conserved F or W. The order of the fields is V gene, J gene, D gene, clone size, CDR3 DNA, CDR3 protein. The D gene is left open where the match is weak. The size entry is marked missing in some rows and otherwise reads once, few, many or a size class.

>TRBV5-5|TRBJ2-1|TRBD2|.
TGTGCCAGCAGCCTTTTAGCGGGAGCGGAAAATGAGCAGTTCTTC
CASSLLAGAENEQFF
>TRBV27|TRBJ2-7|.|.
TGTGCCAGCAGTTTATGGGCAGGGAACTACGAGCAGTACTTC
CASSLWAGNYEQYF
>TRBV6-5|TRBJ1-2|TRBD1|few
TGTGCCAGACTCAGGGGGCCCCATAACTATGGCTACACCTTC
CARLRGPHNYGYTF
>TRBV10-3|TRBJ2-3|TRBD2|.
TGTGCCATCAGTGAGGGAGTAGCGGGAGGCACAGATACGCAGTATTTT
CAISEGVAGGTDTQYF
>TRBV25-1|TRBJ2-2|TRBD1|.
TGTGCCAGCAGTAGGGGGCCAGGGGAAATGGGAGCCGGGGAGCTGTTTTTT
CASSRGPGEMGAGELFF
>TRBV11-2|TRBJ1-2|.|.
TGTGCCAGCAGCTCCGCCCCCGTCGCAGCGGGGAGGGGTGGCTACACCTTC
CASSSAPVAAGRGGYTF
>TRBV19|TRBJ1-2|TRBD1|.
TGTGCCAGTAGTATGGGGACAGGAAGCTATGGCTACACCTTC
CASSMGTGSYGYTF
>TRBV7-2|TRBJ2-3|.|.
TGTGCCAGCAGCTCACAGGCGGGGTGGACAGATACGCAGTATTTT
CASSSQAGWTDTQYF
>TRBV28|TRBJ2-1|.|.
TGTGCCAGCAGTTACGTCGACATAAGCTCCTACAATGAGCAGTTCTTC
CASSYVDISSYNEQFF
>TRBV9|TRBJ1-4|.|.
TGTGCCAGCAGCGCAGGCTACGCAACTAATGAAAAACTGTTTTTT
CASSAGYATNEKLFF
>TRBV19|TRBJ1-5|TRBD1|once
TGTGCCAGTAGTAAAGGGACAGGGATGTGGAGCAATCAGCCCCAGCATTTT
CASSKGTGMWSNQPQHF
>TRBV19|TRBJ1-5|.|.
TGTGCCAGTACCGTCTGGCCCAATCAGCCCCAGCATTTT
CASTVWPNQPQHF
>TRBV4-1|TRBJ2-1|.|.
TGCGCCAGCAGCCAAGGGATGGACTCCAATGAGCAGTTCTTC
CASSQGMDSNEQFF
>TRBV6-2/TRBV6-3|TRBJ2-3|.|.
TGTGCCAGCAGCTTCGGGAGCGTAACAGATACGCAGTATTTT
CASSFGSVTDTQYF
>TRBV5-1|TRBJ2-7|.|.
TGCGCCAGCAGCTTGGTACCGGGGCAGGGGCAGGAGCAGTACTTC
CASSLVPGQGQEQYF
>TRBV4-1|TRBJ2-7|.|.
TGCGCCAGCAGCCGAAACGTCCCCGGGAGTTCCTACGAGCAGTACTTC
CASSRNVPGSSYEQYF
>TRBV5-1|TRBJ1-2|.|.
TGCGCCAGCAGCTTGGGACAGCTCGACTATGGCTACACCTTC
CASSLGQLDYGYTF
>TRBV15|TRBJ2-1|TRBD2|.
TGTGCCACCAGGGGACTAGCAGCCCTCCAGGAGCAGTTCTTC
CATRGLAALQEQFF
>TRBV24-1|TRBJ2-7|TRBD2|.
TGTGCCACCAGTGAAGCGGGAAACTCCCACGAGCAGTACTTC
CATSEAGNSHEQYF
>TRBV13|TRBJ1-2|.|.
TGTGCCAGCAGCCTACAGGGAAACTATGGCTACACCTTC
CASSLQGNYGYTF
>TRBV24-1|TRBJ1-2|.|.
TGTGCCACCAGTGATCCCACAACGGGGAACTATGGCTACACCTTC
CATSDPTTGNYGYTF
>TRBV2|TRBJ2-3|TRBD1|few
TGTGCCAGCAGTGAAGAGGGACAGGGCACAGATACGCAGTATTTT
CASSEEGQGTDTQYF
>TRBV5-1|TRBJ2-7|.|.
TGCGCCAGCAGCTTGGCTAGGGGCACATACGAGCAGTACTTC
CASSLARGTYEQYF
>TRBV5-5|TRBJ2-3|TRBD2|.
TGTGCCAGCAGCTACGCGGGAGGGCCAGATACGCAGTATTTT
CASSYAGGPDTQYF
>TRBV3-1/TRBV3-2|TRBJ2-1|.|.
TGTGCCAGCAGCCAAGTGAAAGGAGGGAATGAGCAGTTCTTC
CASSQVKGGNEQFF
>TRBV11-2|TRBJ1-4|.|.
TGTGCCAGCAGCTCGGGGGGAGCCGAAGAAAAACTGTTTTTT
CASSSGGAEEKLFF
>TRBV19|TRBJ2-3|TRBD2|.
TGTGCCAGTCGAGGACTAGCGGTTACTTATACGCAGTATTTT
CASRGLAVTYTQYF
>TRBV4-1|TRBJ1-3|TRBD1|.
TGCGCCAGCAGCCAAGAAGCCAGGGGGTATGGAAACACCATATATTTT
CASSQEARGYGNTIYF
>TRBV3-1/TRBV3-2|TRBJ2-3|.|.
TGTGCCAGCAGCCTGGCCTCCACAGATACGCAGTATTTT
CASSLASTDTQYF
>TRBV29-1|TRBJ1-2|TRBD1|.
TGCAGCGTTGAAGGGCCGGGACAGGGCTCGATCGGCTACACCTTC
CSVEGPGQGSIGYTF
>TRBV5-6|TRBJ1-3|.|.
TGTGCCAGCAGCTCTTATGGAGCAGGAAACACCATATATTTT
CASSSYGAGNTIYF
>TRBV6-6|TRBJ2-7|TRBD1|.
TGTGCCAGCAGTTACTCGAGGGACAGGGCCTCCTACGAGCAGTACTTC
CASSYSRDRASYEQYF
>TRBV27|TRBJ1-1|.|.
TGTGCCAGCAGGTCAGCCCCACAGATGAACACTGAAGCTTTCTTT
CASRSAPQMNTEAFF
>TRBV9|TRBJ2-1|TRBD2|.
TGTGCCAGCAGCGTAACGGGAGGGCAGGTTGGAGGTGAGCAGTTCTTC
CASSVTGGQVGGEQFF
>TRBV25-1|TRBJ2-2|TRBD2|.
TGTGCCAGCAGTGACACTAGCGGGAGGAACACCGGGGAGCTGTTTTTT
CASSDTSGRNTGELFF
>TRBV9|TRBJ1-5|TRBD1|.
TGTGCCAGCAGCCGGACAAGACAGGGGGACAATCAGCCCCAGCATTTT
CASSRTRQGDNQPQHF
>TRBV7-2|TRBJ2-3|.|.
TGTGCCAGCAGCTTAGGGGACACCTTCACAGATACGCAGTATTTT
CASSLGDTFTDTQYF
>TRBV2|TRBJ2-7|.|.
TGTGCCAGCAGTGTGAGCTCGCACTCCTACGAGCAGTACTTC
CASSVSSHSYEQYF
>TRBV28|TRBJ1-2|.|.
TGTGCCAGCAGTTCCCCCAGACAGACGTCAGGTGGCTACACCTTC
CASSSPRQTSGGYTF
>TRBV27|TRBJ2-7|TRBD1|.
TGTGCCAGCTACTTGACAGGGTCCTCCTACGAGCAGTACTTC
CASYLTGSSYEQYF
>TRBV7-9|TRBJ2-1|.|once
TGTGCCAGCGGGCGGGGAGCTAGCTACACAGATGAGCAGTTCTTC
CASGRGASYTDEQFF
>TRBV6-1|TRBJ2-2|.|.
TGTGCCAGCAGTGGCCAGGGGGGAAAATTAACGGTGTCCGGGGAGCTGTTTTTT
CASSGQGGKLTVSGELFF
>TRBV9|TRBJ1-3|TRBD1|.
TGTGCCAGCAGCGAACAGGGGGGATCTGGAAACACCATATATTTT
CASSEQGGSGNTIYF
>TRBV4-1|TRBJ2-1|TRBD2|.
TGCGCCAGCAGCCCTATCTCGGTGACTAGCGGGAGGTATGAGCAGTTCTTC
CASSPISVTSGRYEQFF
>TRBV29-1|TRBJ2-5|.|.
TGCAGCGTTCCTGCAGCGGGCCGAGGAGGGGAGACCCAGTACTTC
CSVPAAGRGGETQYF
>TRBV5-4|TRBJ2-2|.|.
TGTGCCAGCAATGGCGGGAAGAACACCGGGGAGCTGTTTTTT
CASNGGKNTGELFF
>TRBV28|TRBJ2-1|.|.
TGTGCCAGCAGTTTAGGGAGAACGCCCTACAATGAGCAGTTCTTC
CASSLGRTPYNEQFF
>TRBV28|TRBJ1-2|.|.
TGTGCCAGCAGTCTTTCGCGAGCTACTAACTATGGCTACACCTTC
CASSLSRATNYGYTF
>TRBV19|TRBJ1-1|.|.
TGTGCCAGTAGTTACGGGGGGCAGGTCACTGAAGCTTTCTTT
CASSYGGQVTEAFF
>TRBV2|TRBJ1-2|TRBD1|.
TGTGCCAGCAGTCTTGGACAGGGCGGCTATGGCTACACCTTC
CASSLGQGGYGYTF
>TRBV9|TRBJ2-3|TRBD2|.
TGTGCCAGCAAAGCGGGAGGTGAGGATACGCAGTATTTT
CASKAGGEDTQYF
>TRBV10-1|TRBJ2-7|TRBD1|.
TGCGCCAGCAGTGGGACAGGGGGCTTCTACGAGCAGTACTTC
CASSGTGGFYEQYF
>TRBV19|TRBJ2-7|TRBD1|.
TGTGCCAGTAGTATCCGGGGACAGGGCTACGAGCAGTACTTC
CASSIRGQGYEQYF
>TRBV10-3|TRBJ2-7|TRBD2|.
TGTGCCATCGGCCAAGAGGGCGGGAGTTCTTACGAGCAGTACTTC
CAIGQEGGSSYEQYF
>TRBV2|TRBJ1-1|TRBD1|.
TGTGCCGGTAAGGGACAGATGAACACTGAAGCTTTCTTT
CAGKGQMNTEAFF
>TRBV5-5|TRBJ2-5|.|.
TGTGCCAGCAGCTTGGGGGTAGCGGAGGGTGCAAGGACCCAGTACTTC
CASSLGVAEGARTQYF
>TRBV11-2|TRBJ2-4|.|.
TGTGCCAGCAACCCCAGCCCGCGGGGCTCGCTAGCCAAAAACATTCAGTACTTC
CASNPSPRGSLAKNIQYF